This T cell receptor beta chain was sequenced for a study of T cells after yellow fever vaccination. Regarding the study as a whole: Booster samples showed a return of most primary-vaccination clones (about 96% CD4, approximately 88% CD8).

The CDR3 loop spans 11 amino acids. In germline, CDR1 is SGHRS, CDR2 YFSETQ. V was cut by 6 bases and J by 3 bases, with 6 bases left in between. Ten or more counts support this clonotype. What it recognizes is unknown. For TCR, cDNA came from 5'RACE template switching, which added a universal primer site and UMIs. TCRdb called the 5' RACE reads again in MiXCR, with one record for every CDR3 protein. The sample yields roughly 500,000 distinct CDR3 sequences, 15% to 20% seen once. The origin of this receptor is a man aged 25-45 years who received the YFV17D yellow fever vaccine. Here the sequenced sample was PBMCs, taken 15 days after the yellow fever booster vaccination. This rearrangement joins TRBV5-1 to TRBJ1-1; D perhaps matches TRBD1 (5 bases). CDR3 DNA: TGCGCCAGCAAAGGGGACACTGAAGCTTTCTTT. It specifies CASKGDTEAFF.